This T cell receptor (beta chain) was captured in a study of blood T cell repertoires in COVID-19. Across the whole study: Samples came from the United States, Italy and Spain, spanning acute and convalescent COVID-19. T cells, B-cell-depleted T cells, or PBMCs supplied cDNA or gDNA.

This clone was detected only a few times. Germline values: CDR1 SGHTA, CDR2 FQGTGA. Unmatched junction bases numbered 5, after V lost 4 bases and J lost 2 bases. The CDR3 length is 15 residues. Original data processing: Estimation of nucleated cell counts relied on the amplification of reference gene primers. The data were produced by immunoSEQ multiplex PCR, yet TCRdb's version contains in-frame clones alone and is incomplete. The V and J calls and clone size come from that table; D and trimming were worked out from the DNA. The sample consists of nearly 110,000 clones, over 65% of them appearing once.

The chain recombines TRBV7-3 with TRBJ1-2; 9 nucleotides line up with TRBD1. The specimen sequenced was peripheral blood. The receptor was isolated from a man older than 75 with COVID-19, enrolled during active disease. CDR3 sequence: CASSSWDRENYGYTF. CDR3 nucleotide sequence: TGTGCCAGCAGCTCCTGGGACAGGGAAAACTATGGCTACACCTTC.